A single sample is the source of the 3 T cell receptor beta chains below, sequenced in a study of T cell changes during pregnancy in multiple sclerosis. Using immunoSEQ multiplex PCR, the repertoire was profiled, and TCRdb retains in-frame clones only, with some absent. The table records some 64,000 clones, under 95% of them present only once. The specimen comprised peripheral blood, sampled after pregnancy. Every receptor here comes from a female donor with multiple sclerosis, enrolled in a pregnancy study.

The genes are TRBV11-2 and TRBJ2-7, with 7 nucleotides matching TRBD2. The V and J ends lost 1 base and 4 bases, in that order; junction bases with no gene match: 4. Germline assignment: CDR1 SGHAT and CDR2 FQNNGV. This CDR3 has 14 residues. The DNA for the CDR3 is TGTGCCAGCAGCTTAGGAATGGGACTATACGAGCAGTACTTC. Translating it yields CASSLGMGLYEQYF.

The CDR3 sequence is CASSLGAGGNTDTQYF. The CDR3 DNA is TGCGCCAGCAGCTTGGGGGCGGGAGGGAACACAGATACGCAGTATTTT. This chain uses TRBV5-1 with TRBJ2-3, with 9 bases aligning to TRBD2. The CDR3 spans 16 residues. Germline trimming cut 0 bases from V and 2 bases from J; bases unmatched to any gene: 4. Germline V gene data show CDR1 as SGHRS and CDR2 as YFSETQ.

This rearrangement joins TRBV29-1 to TRBJ2-3; 11 bases fit TRBD2. After removal of 4 bases from V and 2 bases from J, the junction contained 8 bases not matched to a gene. This CDR3 region has 16 residues. In germline, CDR1 is SQVTM, CDR2 ANQGSEA. Here the CDR3 reads CSVAGTSGSYTDTQYF. In DNA form, the CDR3 reads TGCAGCGTTGCTGGGACTAGCGGCTCTTACACAGATACGCAGTATTTT.